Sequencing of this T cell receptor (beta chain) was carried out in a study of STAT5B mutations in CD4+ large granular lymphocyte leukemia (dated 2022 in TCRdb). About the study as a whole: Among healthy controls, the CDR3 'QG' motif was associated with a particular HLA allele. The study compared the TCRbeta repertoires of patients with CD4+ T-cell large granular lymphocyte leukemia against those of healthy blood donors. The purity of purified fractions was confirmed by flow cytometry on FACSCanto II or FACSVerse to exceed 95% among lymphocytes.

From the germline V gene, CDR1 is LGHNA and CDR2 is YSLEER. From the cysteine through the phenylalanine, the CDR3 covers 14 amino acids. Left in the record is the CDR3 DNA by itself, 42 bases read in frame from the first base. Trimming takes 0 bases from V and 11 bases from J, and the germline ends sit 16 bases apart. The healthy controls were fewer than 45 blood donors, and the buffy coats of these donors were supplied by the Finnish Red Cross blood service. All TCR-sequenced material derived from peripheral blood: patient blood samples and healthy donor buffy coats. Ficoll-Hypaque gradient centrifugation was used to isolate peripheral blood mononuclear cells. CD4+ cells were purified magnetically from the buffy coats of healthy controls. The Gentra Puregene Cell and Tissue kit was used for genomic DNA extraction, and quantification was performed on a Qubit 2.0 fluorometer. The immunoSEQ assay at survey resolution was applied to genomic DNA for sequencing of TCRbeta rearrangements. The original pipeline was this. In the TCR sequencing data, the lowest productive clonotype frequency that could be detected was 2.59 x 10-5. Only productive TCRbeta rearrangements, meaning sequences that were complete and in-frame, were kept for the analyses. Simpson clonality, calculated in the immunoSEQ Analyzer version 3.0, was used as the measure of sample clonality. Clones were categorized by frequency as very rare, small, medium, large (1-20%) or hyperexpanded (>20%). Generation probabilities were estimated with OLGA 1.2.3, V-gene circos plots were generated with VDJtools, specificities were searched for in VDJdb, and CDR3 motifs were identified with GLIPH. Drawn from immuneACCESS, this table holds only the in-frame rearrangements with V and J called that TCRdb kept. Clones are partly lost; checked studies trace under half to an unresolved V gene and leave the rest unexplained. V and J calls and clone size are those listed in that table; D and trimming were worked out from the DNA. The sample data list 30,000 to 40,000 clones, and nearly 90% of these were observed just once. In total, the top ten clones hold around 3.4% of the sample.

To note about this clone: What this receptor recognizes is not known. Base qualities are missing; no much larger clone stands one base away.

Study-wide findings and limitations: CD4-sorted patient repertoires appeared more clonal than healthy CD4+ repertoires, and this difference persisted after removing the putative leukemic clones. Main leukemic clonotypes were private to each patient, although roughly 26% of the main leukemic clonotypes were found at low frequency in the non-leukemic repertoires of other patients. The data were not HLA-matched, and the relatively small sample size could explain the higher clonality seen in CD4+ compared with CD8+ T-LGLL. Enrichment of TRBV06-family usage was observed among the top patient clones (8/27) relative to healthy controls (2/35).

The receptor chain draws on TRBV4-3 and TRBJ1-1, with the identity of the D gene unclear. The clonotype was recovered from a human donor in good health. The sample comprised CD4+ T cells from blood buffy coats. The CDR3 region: CASSQDAGLPDAFF. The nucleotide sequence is TGCGCCAGCAGCCAAGACGCAGGCCTACCGGACGCTTTCTTT.